These T cell receptor beta chains were read from a single sample in a study of blood T cell repertoires in COVID-19. Clones were sequenced by immunoSEQ multiplex PCR, and TCRdb holds only the in-frame ones, with some missing. Of roughly 30,000 clones in the sample, less than 80% were seen once. Sequencing input: peripheral blood. The receptors derive from a boy aged 2-9 years with active or convalescent COVID-19. Each CDR3 is given with its conserved first and last residue. Each record gives: J gene, V gene, D gene, clone size, CDR3 protein, CDR3 DNA. D genes are given only for firm matches. Only part of the rows carry a size: once, few, many, or a class if the clone is expanded.

j_call: TRBJ1-4
v_call: TRBV30
d_call: NA
clone_size: NA
cdr3_aa: CAARPQGEKLFF
cdr3_nt: TGTGCCGCGAGGCCCCAGGGAGAAAAACTGTTTTTT

j_call: TRBJ2-7
v_call: TRBV14
d_call: TRBD2
clone_size: NA
cdr3_aa: CASSQPGLAPYEQYF
cdr3_nt: TGTGCCAGCAGCCAACCGGGACTAGCGCCATACGAGCAGTACTTC

j_call: TRBJ1-4
v_call: TRBV11-3
d_call: TRBD1
clone_size: NA
cdr3_aa: CASSYPEQGAGEKLFF
cdr3_nt: TGTGCCAGCAGTTATCCCGAACAGGGGGCGGGAGAAAAACTGTTTTTT

j_call: TRBJ1-2
v_call: TRBV19
d_call: NA
clone_size: NA
cdr3_aa: CASSDGGHGYTF
cdr3_nt: TGTGCCAGTAGCGACGGGGGGCACGGCTACACCTTC

j_call: TRBJ1-1
v_call: TRBV19
d_call: TRBD1
clone_size: few
cdr3_aa: CASSPSADRANTEAFF
cdr3_nt: TGTGCCAGTAGTCCTTCCGCGGACAGGGCGAACACTGAAGCTTTCTTT

j_call: TRBJ2-7
v_call: TRBV3-1/TRBV3-2
d_call: NA
clone_size: NA
cdr3_aa: CASSPRTGSYEQYF
cdr3_nt: TGTGCCAGCAGCCCCAGAACGGGTTCCTACGAGCAGTACTTC

j_call: TRBJ2-2
v_call: TRBV14
d_call: NA
clone_size: NA
cdr3_aa: CASSPRLNTGELFF
cdr3_nt: TGTGCCAGCAGCCCCCGACTAAACACCGGGGAGCTGTTTTTT

j_call: TRBJ2-7
v_call: TRBV19
d_call: NA
clone_size: NA
cdr3_aa: CASSTQDSEQYF
cdr3_nt: TGTGCCAGTAGTACTCAGGACTCCGAGCAGTACTTC

j_call: TRBJ2-1
v_call: TRBV3-1/TRBV3-2
d_call: NA
clone_size: NA
cdr3_aa: CASSQDIWASVPQFF
cdr3_nt: TGTGCCAGCAGCCAAGATATTTGGGCCTCCGTCCCTCAATTCTTC

j_call: TRBJ2-3
v_call: TRBV10-1
d_call: TRBD1
clone_size: NA
cdr3_aa: CASSPGTGTTDTQYF
cdr3_nt: TGCGCCAGCAGTCCCGGGACAGGGACGACAGATACGCAGTATTTT

j_call: TRBJ1-2
v_call: TRBV7-9
d_call: NA
clone_size: NA
cdr3_aa: CASSFEADYGYTF
cdr3_nt: TGTGCCAGCAGCTTCGAGGCGGACTATGGCTACACCTTC

j_call: TRBJ1-3
v_call: TRBV5-6
d_call: NA
clone_size: NA
cdr3_aa: CASSFQGGTGNTIYF
cdr3_nt: TGTGCCAGCAGCTTCCAGGGTGGTACTGGAAACACCATATATTTT

j_call: TRBJ1-6
v_call: TRBV7-9
d_call: NA
clone_size: NA
cdr3_aa: CASTRDTDNSPLHF
cdr3_nt: TGTGCCAGCACCCGGGACACCGATAATTCACCCCTCCACTTT

j_call: TRBJ1-4
v_call: TRBV28
d_call: TRBD1
clone_size: few
cdr3_aa: CASSRDRPTNEKLFF
cdr3_nt: TGTGCCAGCAGTCGGGACAGACCAACTAATGAAAAACTGTTTTTT

j_call: TRBJ2-3
v_call: TRBV5-5
d_call: NA
clone_size: many
cdr3_aa: CAVPGLSTDTQYF
cdr3_nt: TGTGCCGTCCCCGGACTGAGCACAGATACGCAGTATTTT

j_call: TRBJ1-1
v_call: TRBV10-1
d_call: NA
clone_size: NA
cdr3_aa: CASSDGQLNTEAFF
cdr3_nt: TGCGCCAGCAGTGATGGGCAGTTGAACACTGAAGCTTTCTTT

j_call: TRBJ2-7
v_call: TRBV6-6
d_call: TRBD1
clone_size: NA
cdr3_aa: CASRRQGEQYF
cdr3_nt: TGTGCCAGCAGGCGACAGGGCGAGCAGTACTTC

j_call: TRBJ2-1
v_call: TRBV27
d_call: TRBD2
clone_size: few
cdr3_aa: CASTPGLAGGRNQQFF
cdr3_nt: TGTGCCAGCACTCCGGGACTAGCGGGAGGGCGAAATCAGCAGTTCTTC

j_call: TRBJ1-1
v_call: TRBV9
d_call: NA
clone_size: few
cdr3_aa: CASSATLSGGWTEAFF
cdr3_nt: TGTGCCAGCAGCGCCACCCTCTCGGGGGGCTGGACTGAAGCTTTCTTT